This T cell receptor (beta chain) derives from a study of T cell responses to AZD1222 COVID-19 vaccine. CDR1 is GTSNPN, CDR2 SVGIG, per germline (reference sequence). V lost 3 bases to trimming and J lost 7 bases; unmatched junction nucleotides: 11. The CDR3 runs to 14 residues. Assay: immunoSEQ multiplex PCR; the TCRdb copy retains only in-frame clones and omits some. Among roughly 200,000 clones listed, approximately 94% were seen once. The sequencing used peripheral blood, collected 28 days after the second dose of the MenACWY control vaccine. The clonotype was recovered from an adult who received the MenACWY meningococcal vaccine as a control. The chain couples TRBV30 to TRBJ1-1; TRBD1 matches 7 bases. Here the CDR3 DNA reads TGTGCCTGGAGCCCCTTACAGGGGACAGTTGAAGCTTTCTTT. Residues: CAWSPLQGTVEAFF.